The source of this T cell receptor (beta chain) is a study of yellow fever vaccine responses in identical twins. This clonotype was found a few times. Its antigen is not identified. Study conclusions and caveats: Reported findings indicate that twins' vaccine T cell responses seemed partially convergent, partially personalized.

From the RT-PCR reads, TCRdb called clonotypes with MiXCR, one entry per CDR3 protein. The data show 30,000 to 35,000 distinct CDR3 sequences, more than 50% seen once. Trimming shortened V by 4 bases and J by 2 bases, and 5 bases separated the two germline ends. This CDR3 comprises 12 residues. Germline V lookup: CDR1 SGHNT, CDR2 YYREEE (reference sequence). The V gene is TRBV5-4, the J gene TRBJ2-3; D call uncertain. Here the sequenced sample was T cells from blood (PBMCs), unsorted or a sorted subset (not recorded which), taken before or after yellow fever vaccination (not recorded which). This receptor was identified in a woman between 18 and 29 years old who received the yellow fever vaccine. CDR3 bases: TGTGCCAGCAGCCTCCTCACAGATACGCAGTATTTT. Translated: CASSLLTDTQYF.